This T cell receptor beta chain is drawn from a study of blood T cell repertoires in COVID-19 (dated by TCRdb to about 2020). Looking at the study overall: The collaborator samples originated in the United States, Italy and Spain and spanned the acute and convalescent phases of COVID-19. The repertoires were made available in a free public database intended to serve as a resource for research on the immune response to SARS-CoV-2. The samples were drawn from two sources: the first 160 participants of the ongoing ImmuneRACE study, and over 950 subjects contributed by 6 global collaborators. Nearly every sample came with metadata listing a de-identified subject ID, COVID-19 status, age in years and sex. The dataset comprised deeply sampled blood TCRbeta repertoires from subjects exposed to, actively infected with, or recovered from COVID-19. The material from the prospective study consisted of cDNA or gDNA derived from T cells, B-cell-depleted T cells, or PBMCs. Where HLA class I and class II types were available, the types were taken from metadata supplied by the sample provider, not from assay-based typing.

With respect to this clone: Its binding antigen is unknown. No base-level quality is on record; no much larger clone is a single base apart.

Whole blood was collected in K2EDTA tubes by collaborating institutions according to the institutions' own protocols. For TCRbeta analysis, collaborators shipped samples in one of three forms: frozen whole blood, isolated PBMCs, or DNA extracted from either of those sample types. TCRbeta CDR3 regions were amplified from genomic DNA using the immunoSEQ Assay, a bias-controlled multiplex PCR. The authors' analysis ran thus. Within the assay, amplification of reference gene primers was used to estimate how many nucleated cells each sample contained. To quantify the absolute abundance of each unique TCRbeta CDR3 rearrangement, sequence reads were collapsed and filtered. For each sample, productive Simpson clonality was calculated as the square root of Simpson's diversity index over productive rearrangements. What TCRdb holds here is the immuneACCESS table cut down to in-frame rearrangements. Part of the clones is not present; checked against another copy, under half of the missing clones reflect an unresolved V gene, and the others are unexplained. The V and J calls and clone size are taken from that table; D and trimming were inferred from the DNA. A total of 200,000 to 250,000 clones appear in this sample, roughly 81% of them only once. 6% to 8.5% of the sample is taken by the ten largest.

General study outcomes and caveats: Clinical and demographic metadata were provided uncurated, with the amount varying by source and participant.

The sequenced sample was peripheral blood. The sequence was collected from a woman in her fifties or sixties with active or convalescent COVID-19.

The CDR3 reads CASSVELGELFF. The sequence in DNA is TGTGCCAGCAGCGTAGAACTCGGGGAGCTGTTTTTT. The rearranged segments are TRBV9 and TRBJ2-2, with the D gene too uncertain to name. CDR1 SGDLS and CDR2 YYNGEE were looked up in the germline V gene. The junction carries 4 bases between V and J, which are trimmed by 0 bases and 7 bases respectively. Measured from the cysteine to the phenylalanine, the CDR3 is 12 residues long. Only the CDR3 part of the read is kept: 36 bases, read in frame from the first base.